The 25 T cell receptor beta chains reported below all come from one sample, sequenced in a study of OX40 agonist ivuxolimab in advanced cancers. Libraries were prepared by immunoSEQ multiplex PCR; TCRdb keeps only in-frame clonotypes and omits some of them. The table shows around 70,000 clones, with 80% to 85% occurring only once. The input for sequencing was CD4+ or CD8+ T cells sorted from blood, taken in a trial of the OX40 agonist ivuxolimab. The receptors shown here come from an adult with an advanced solid tumor such as melanoma, head and neck, liver or kidney cancer.

The CDR3 nucleotides read TGTGCCAGCAGCATAGGGACTAGCGGGTCCACAGATACGCAGTATTTT. Protein sequence: CASSIGTSGSTDTQYF. The gene calls are TRBV7-9 and TRBJ2-3; 12 bases are shared with TRBD2. The CDR3 runs to 16 residues. The germline V gene has CDR1 SEHNR and CDR2 FQNEAQ (reference sequence). The V and J ends lost 5 bases and 2 bases, in that order; junction bases with no gene match: 5. The variable domain in full, completed from reference TRBV7-9 and TRBJ2-3, reads DTGVSQNPRHKITKRGQNVTFRCDPISEHNRLYWYRQTLGQGPEFLTYFQNEAQLEKSRLLSDRFSAERPKGSFSTLEIQRTEQGDSAMYLCASSIGTSGSTDTQYFGPGTRLTVL.

The chain combines TRBV7-8 with TRBJ1-1, with a possible D match to TRBD1 (5 bases). There are 15 residues in the CDR3. Germline CDR1 and CDR2: SGHVS and FQNEAQ. Trimming took off 1 base at V and 3 bases at J, with 12 bases between the two ends. The CDR3 reads CASSLVAREDTEAFF. Written as DNA, the CDR3 is TGTGCCAGCAGCTTAGTGGCCAGGGAGGACACTGAAGCTTTCTTT.

V is TRBV6-5 and J is TRBJ2-7; no clear D. Germline V gene sequence: CDR1 MNHEY, CDR2 SVGAGI. Between the trimmed V and J ends, which lost 6 bases and 0 bases, there was a span of 12 bases. CDR3 length: 14 residues. DNA for the CDR3: TGTGCCAGCAGGGACGAAAAGGTCTCCTACGAGCAGTACTTC. Protein product: CASRDEKVSYEQYF.

This clone was seen only a few times. The chain employs TRBV19 and TRBJ2-7; D gene ambiguous. Trimming stripped 7 bases from V and 3 bases from J, with 22 bases between. CDR3 length equals 16 residues. Germline values: CDR1 LNHDA, CDR2 SQIVND (reference sequence). The CDR3 bases are TGTGCCAGTACCTCTAGTCATAGGTTAGTGGGCTACGAGCAGTACTTC. The encoded protein is CASTSSHRLVGYEQYF.

The table lists this clone with a count of one. The rearrangement joins TRBV19 to TRBJ2-5, with D hard to call. There are 14 residues in the CDR3. Germline assignment: CDR1 LNHDA and CDR2 SQIVND (reference sequence). Trimming cost V 5 bases and J 2 bases, with 12 bases left between them. The CDR3 bases are TGTGCCAGTAGTCCCGACTTTTTACAAGAGACCCAGTACTTC. Translating it yields CASSPDFLQETQYF.

The chain links TRBV29-1 to TRBJ2-7, with 9 bases lining up with TRBD1. From germline, CDR1 is SQVTM and CDR2 ANQGSEA. With 4 bases clipped from V and 2 bases from J, the junction kept 6 bases outside the gene matches. The CDR3 runs to 14 residues. The CDR3: CSVGTGGGTYEQYF. CDR3 DNA: TGCAGCGTTGGCACAGGGGGCGGAACCTACGAGCAGTACTTC.

This clone was seen a handful of times. The CDR3 sequence: CASSSRTGDFEKLFF. The CDR3 bases are TGCGCCAGCAGCTCCCGGACAGGGGATTTTGAAAAACTGTTTTTT. The chain joins TRBV5-1 to TRBJ1-4; 9 nucleotides agree with TRBD1. V gave up 3 bases and J gave up 7 bases; unmatched junction bases: 7. Germline lookup yields CDR1 SGHRS and CDR2 YFSETQ. CDR3 length equals 15 residues.

The chain joins TRBV6-5 to TRBJ1-1; no clear D. Trimming stripped 4 bases from V and 5 bases from J, with 14 bases between. Germline values: CDR1 MNHEY, CDR2 SVGAGI. The CDR3 length is 14 residues. The CDR3 DNA is TGTGCCAGCAGTTTCCTCAACTCCGGGACTGAAGCTTTCTTT. Translating it yields CASSFLNSGTEAFF.

The CDR3 loop is CASKREVSDNEQFF. The CDR3 nucleotides are TGTGCCAGCAAGCGGGAGGTTTCGGATAATGAGCAGTTCTTC. The V call is TRBV2, the J call TRBJ2-1; 9 nucleotides match TRBD2. The CDR3 spans 14 residues. Germline V gene lookup returns CDR1 SNHLY and CDR2 FYNNEI. V lost 7 bases and J lost 7; bases outside the gene matches: 8. Variable domain in full (rest from reference TRBV2 and TRBJ2-1): EPEVTQTPSHQVTQMGQEVILRCVPISNHLYFYWYRQILGQKVEFLVSFYNNEISEKSEIFDDQFSVERPDGSNFTLKIRSTKLEDSAMYFCASKREVSDNEQFFGPGTRLTVL.

The chain links TRBV29-1 to TRBJ2-7; 8 bases are a match to TRBD1. Germline V gives CDR1 SQVTM, CDR2 ANQGSEA. The V gene end was trimmed by 6 bases and the J gene end by 5 bases; junction bases not matched to a gene: 3. The CDR3 length is 11 residues. The CDR3 DNA is TGCAGCGTCCGACAGGGGAACGAGCAGTACTTC. Protein: CSVRQGNEQYF.

The chain joins TRBV29-1 to TRBJ2-1; possibly TRBD2 for D (6 bases). Trimming took off 4 bases at V and 9 bases at J, with 19 bases between the two ends. CDR3 length: 14 amino acids. Germline CDR1 reads SQVTM; CDR2 reads ANQGSEA. The CDR3 DNA sequence: TGCAGCGTTGGCGCTAGCGCCTCAAGGGGTGAGCAGTTCTTC. It is translated as CSVGASASRGEQFF.

The table lists this clone with a count of one. The chain combines TRBV28 with TRBJ2-2, with a possible D match to TRBD1 (6 bases). V was pared by 1 base and J by 1 base, with 7 bases between. The germline V gene encodes CDR1 MDHEN and CDR2 SYDVKM. The CDR3 spans 15 residues. CDR3 nucleotide sequence: TGTGCCAGCAGTTTATTCAGGGGGAACACCGGGGAGCTGTTTTTT. Protein sequence: CASSLFRGNTGELFF.

The chain links TRBV21-1 to TRBJ2-7; the DNA was not used to check the table's D call, TRBD2. TRBV21-1 is listed as a pseudogene. The CDR3 contains 17 residues. CDR3 sequence reads: CASSKGLAGEESYEQYF. DNA of the CDR3: TGTGCCAGCAGCAAGGGACTAGCGGGAGAAGAATCCTACGAGCAGTACTTC.

This clone was seen more than once but under ten times. J is TRBJ1-4 and V is TRBV12-5; D is undetermined. V shed 5 bases and J shed 6 bases, with 4 bases lying between them. In germline, CDR1 is LGHNT, CDR2 FRNRAP. The CDR3 is 11 amino acids. CDR3 nucleotide sequence: TGTGCTAGTGGTACTTATGAAAAACTGTTTTTT. Protein: CASGTYEKLFF.

CDR3 sequence: CASSPGLADTDTQYF. CDR3 DNA sequence: TGTGCCAGCAGCCCGGGACTAGCGGACACAGATACGCAGTATTTT. The chain joins TRBV7-7 to TRBJ2-3, with 11 bases lining up with TRBD2. The V gene's germline CDR1 is SSHAT and CDR2 FNYEAQ (reference sequence). After removal of 5 bases from V and 2 bases from J, the junction contained 3 bases not matched to a gene. CDR3 length equals 15 residues.

The CDR3 coding sequence is TGTGCCAGCAGCTTAGTATCTAGCGGGACGGAGACCCAGTACTTC. Protein sequence: CASSLVSSGTETQYF. This chain joins TRBV7-2 and TRBJ2-5; 9 bases are shared with TRBD2. J was trimmed by 5 bases and V by 1 base; bases with no gene match: 5. CDR1 is SGHTA, CDR2 FQGNSA, per germline. CDR3 length: 15 amino acids.

As concerns this clone: Other DNA sequences of this sample code for an identical CDR3. The V gene is TRBV6-5, the J gene TRBJ1-1; 7 bases map to TRBD1. The CDR3 sequence is 14 residues long. Losses at the gene ends were 3 bases for V and 2 bases for J; bases not matched to a gene: 3. CDR1 is MNHEY and CDR2 is SVGAGI in the germline V gene. The DNA of the CDR3 is TGTGCCAGCAGTTATGGACAGGTAAACACTGAAGCTTTCTTT. This translates into CASSYGQVNTEAFF.

V is TRBV6-4 and J is TRBJ2-5, with TRBD2 matching 10 bases. Germline assignment: CDR1 MRHNA and CDR2 SNTAGT. The CDR3 contains 15 residues. The trim removed 4 bases at V and 2 bases at J, leaving 4 bases unmatched. Written as DNA, the CDR3 is TGTGCCAGCAGTGGGACTAGCGGTCCACAAGAGACCCAGTACTTC. It translates to CASSGTSGPQETQYF.

This chain connects TRBV6-1 to TRBJ2-6, with D perhaps matching TRBD1 or TRBD2 (6 bases each). The V gene's germline CDR1 is MNHNS and CDR2 SASEGT. Trimming took 2 bases from V and 0 from J, leaving 11 bases between them. This CDR3 has 17 amino acids. The CDR3 nucleotides read TGTGCCAGCAGTGAACTGGGGGGCCCCTCTGGGGCCAACGTCCTGACTTTC. Residues: CASSELGGPSGANVLTF.

CDR3 nucleotides: TGTGCCAGCAGCCGTAACAGGGTAGAAGACGAGCAGTACTTC. It encodes CASSRNRVEDEQYF. V is TRBV6-5 and J is TRBJ2-7; tentatively, D is TRBD1 (6 bases). V dropped 6 bases and J dropped 5 bases, with 17 bases sitting between them. CDR1 MNHEY and CDR2 SVGAGI come from the germline V gene. CDR3 length equals 14 residues.

The rearrangement links TRBV7-9 to TRBJ2-5; the D gene could be TRBD1 or TRBD2 (6 bases each). With 2 bases removed from V and 5 bases from J, the gap between germline ends came to 12 bases. CDR3 length equals 14 residues. Germline assignment: CDR1 SEHNR and CDR2 FQNEAQ (reference sequence). The chain's CDR3 is CASSLPGGAETQYF. CDR3 nucleotide sequence: TGTGCCAGCAGCTTACCCGGGGGCGCCGAGACCCAGTACTTC.

V gene TRBV6-4 combines with J gene TRBJ2-3; D unclear. Germline assignment: CDR1 MRHNA and CDR2 SNTAGT. There are 16 residues in the CDR3. Trimming cost V 2 bases and J 1 base, with 13 bases left between them. The CDR3 protein is CASSDTRMTGTDTQYF. DNA of the CDR3: TGTGCCAGCAGTGACACCAGGATGACTGGCACAGATACGCAGTATTTT.

The rearrangement uses TRBV29-1 and TRBJ1-1; no definite D call. CDR3 length equals 13 residues. Germline lookup yields CDR1 SQVTM and CDR2 ANQGSEA. The germline V and J ends were trimmed by 4 bases and 0 bases, with 9 bases remaining between them. DNA of the CDR3: TGCAGCGTTGTGAACGCGGTGAACACTGAAGCTTTCTTT. It codes for CSVVNAVNTEAFF.

The chain recombines TRBV15 with TRBJ2-1; maybe TRBD2 (5 bases). With 4 bases removed from V and 10 bases from J, the gap between germline ends came to 20 bases. The CDR3 contains 15 residues. Germline CDR1 LNHNV, CDR2 YYDKDF (reference sequence). The CDR3 sequence: CATSTLGGSGLEQFF. The CDR3 DNA sequence: TGTGCCACCAGCACTCTTGGTGGGAGTGGACTCGAGCAGTTCTTC. Together with reference TRBV15 and TRBJ2-1, the CDR3 gives the full variable domain: DAMVIQNPRYQVTQFGKPVTLSCSQTLNHNVMYWYQQKSSQAPKLLFHYYDKDFNNEADTPDNFQSRRPNTSFCFLDIRSPGLGDTAMYLCATSTLGGSGLEQFFGPGTRLTVL.

This clone was counted a few times. The chain carries TRBV2 and TRBJ1-2; D remains ambiguous. V was shortened by 7 bases and J by 7 bases, with 10 bases between the two germline ends. There are 11 residues in the CDR3. In germline, CDR1 is SNHLY, CDR2 FYNNEI. CDR3 protein: CASMSRVGYTF. Written as DNA, the CDR3 is TGTGCCAGCATGAGTAGGGTTGGCTACACCTTC.